This TCR beta chain appears in the sequencing data of a study of blood T cell repertoires in COVID-19. Study-wide background: T cells, B-cell-depleted T cells, or PBMCs provided the cDNA or gDNA that served as material.

V was pared by 6 bases and J by 1 base, with 15 bases between. The CDR3 sequence is 15 residues long. CDR1 and CDR2 from the germline V gene are LGHDT and YNNKEL (reference sequence). This clone was counted once. The protocol was immunoSEQ multiplex PCR, while the TCRdb copy is restricted to in-frame clones and leaves out a portion. The sample has 200,000 to 250,000 clones, roughly 82% seen once; the top ten hold 9% to 15%. Material for sequencing was peripheral blood. The V gene is TRBV3-1 (or the pseudogene TRBV3-2), the J gene TRBJ1-1, with D perhaps matching TRBD1 (6 bases). The TCR was taken from a man aged 80 or over with acute or convalescent COVID-19. CDR3 sequence reads: CASSSGQGTNTEAFF. CDR3 nucleotide sequence: TGTGCCAGCAGTTCTGGGCAGGGGACGAACACTGAAGCTTTCTTT.